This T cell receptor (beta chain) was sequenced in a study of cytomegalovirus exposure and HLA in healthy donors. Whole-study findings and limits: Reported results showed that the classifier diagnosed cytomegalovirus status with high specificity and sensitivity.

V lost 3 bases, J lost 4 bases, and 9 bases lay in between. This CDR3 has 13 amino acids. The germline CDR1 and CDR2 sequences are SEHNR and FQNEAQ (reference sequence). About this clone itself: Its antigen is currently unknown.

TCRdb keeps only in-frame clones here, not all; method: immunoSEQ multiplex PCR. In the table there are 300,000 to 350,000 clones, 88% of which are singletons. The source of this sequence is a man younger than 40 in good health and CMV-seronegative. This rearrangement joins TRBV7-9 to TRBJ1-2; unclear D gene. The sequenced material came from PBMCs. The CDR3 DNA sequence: TGTGCCAGCAGCTTGCGGGGTGGCTATGGCTACACCTTC. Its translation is CASSLRGGYGYTF.